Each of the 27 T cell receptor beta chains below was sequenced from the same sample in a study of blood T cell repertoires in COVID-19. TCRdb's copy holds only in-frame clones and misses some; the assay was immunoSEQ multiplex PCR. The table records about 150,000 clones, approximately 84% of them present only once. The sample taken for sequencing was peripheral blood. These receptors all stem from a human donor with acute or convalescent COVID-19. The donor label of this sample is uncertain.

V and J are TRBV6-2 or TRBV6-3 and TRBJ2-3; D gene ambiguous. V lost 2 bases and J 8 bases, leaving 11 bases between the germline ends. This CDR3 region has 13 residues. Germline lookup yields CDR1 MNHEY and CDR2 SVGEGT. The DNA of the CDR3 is TGTGCCAGCAGTTACCGGAGAGCGAGTACGCAGTATTTT. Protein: CASSYRRASTQYF.

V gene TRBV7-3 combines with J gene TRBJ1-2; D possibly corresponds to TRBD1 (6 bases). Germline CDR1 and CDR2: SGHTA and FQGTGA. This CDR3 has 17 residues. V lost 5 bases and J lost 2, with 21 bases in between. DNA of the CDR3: TGTGCCAGCAGCCCTCAGGGGTCCTCCTTCTCAAACTATGGCTACACCTTC. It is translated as CASSPQGSSFSNYGYTF.

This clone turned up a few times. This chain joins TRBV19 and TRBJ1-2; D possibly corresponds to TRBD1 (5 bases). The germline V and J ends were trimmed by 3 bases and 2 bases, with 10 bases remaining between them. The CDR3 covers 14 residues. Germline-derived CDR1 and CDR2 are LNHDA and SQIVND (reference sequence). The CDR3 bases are TGTGCCAGTAGTATCGACCGGGGGAACTATGGCTACACCTTC. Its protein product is CASSIDRGNYGYTF.

The CDR3 sequence is CASSPRDRGDEKLFF. As DNA, the CDR3 is TGTGCCAGCAGCCCAAGGGACAGGGGGGATGAAAAACTGTTTTTT. The chain couples TRBV11-2 to TRBJ1-4, with 11 bases fitting TRBD1. The germline gives CDR1 SGHAT, CDR2 FQNNGV. This CDR3 is 15 amino acids long. V was clipped by 5 bases and J by 6 bases; unmatched bases: 5.

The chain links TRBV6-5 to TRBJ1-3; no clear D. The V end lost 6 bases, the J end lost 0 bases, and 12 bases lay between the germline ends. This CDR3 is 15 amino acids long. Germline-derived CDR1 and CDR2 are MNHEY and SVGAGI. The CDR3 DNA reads TGTGCCAGCAGGGCGGCAGCCAGCTCTGGAAACACCATATATTTT. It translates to CASRAAASSGNTIYF.

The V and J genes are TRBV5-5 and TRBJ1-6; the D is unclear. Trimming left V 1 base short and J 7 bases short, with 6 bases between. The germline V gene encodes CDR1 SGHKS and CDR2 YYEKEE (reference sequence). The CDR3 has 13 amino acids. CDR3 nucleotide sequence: TGTGCCAGCAGCTTGCTACGGAATTCACCCCTCCACTTT. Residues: CASSLLRNSPLHF.

The DNA of the CDR3 is TGTGCCAGCAGCTCTCGGCTTAGCGGGAGCACAGATACGCAGTATTTT. Amino acids: CASSSRLSGSTDTQYF. The chain has TRBV7-2 and TRBJ2-3; TRBD2 aligns across 7 bases. V was pared by 4 bases and J by 0 bases, with 7 bases of the junction left unmatched. The CDR3 consists of 16 residues. Germline CDR1 is SGHTA and CDR2 is FQGNSA.

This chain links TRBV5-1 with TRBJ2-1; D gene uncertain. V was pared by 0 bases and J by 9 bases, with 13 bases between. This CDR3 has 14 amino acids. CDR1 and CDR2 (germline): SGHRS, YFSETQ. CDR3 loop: CASSLAFSASEQFF. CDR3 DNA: TGCGCCAGCAGCTTGGCCTTCAGTGCTAGTGAGCAGTTCTTC.

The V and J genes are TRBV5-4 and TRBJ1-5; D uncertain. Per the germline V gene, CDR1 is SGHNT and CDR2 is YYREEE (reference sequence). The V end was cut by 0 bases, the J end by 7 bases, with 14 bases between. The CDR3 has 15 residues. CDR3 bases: TGTGCCAGCAGCTTGGCCCCCGGGGAGGGACAGCCCCAGCATTTT. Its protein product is CASSLAPGEGQPQHF.

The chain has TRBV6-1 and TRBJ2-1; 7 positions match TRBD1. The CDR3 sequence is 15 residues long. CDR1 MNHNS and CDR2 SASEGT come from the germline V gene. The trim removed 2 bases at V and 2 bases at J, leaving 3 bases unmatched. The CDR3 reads CASSERQGPYNEQFF. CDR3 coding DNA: TGTGCCAGCAGTGAAAGACAGGGCCCCTACAATGAGCAGTTCTTC.

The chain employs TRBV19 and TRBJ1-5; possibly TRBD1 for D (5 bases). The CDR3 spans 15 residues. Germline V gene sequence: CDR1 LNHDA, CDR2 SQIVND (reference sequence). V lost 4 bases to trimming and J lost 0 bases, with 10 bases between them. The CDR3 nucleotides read TGTGCCAGTAGTAAAAAAGGGGATAGCAATCAGCCCCAGCATTTT. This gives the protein CASSKKGDSNQPQHF.

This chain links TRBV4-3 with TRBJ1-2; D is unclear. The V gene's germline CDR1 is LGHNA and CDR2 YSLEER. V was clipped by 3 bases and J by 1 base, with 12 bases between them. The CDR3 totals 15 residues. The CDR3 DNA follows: TGCGCCAGCAGCCAGCAGGCAACCCTTAACTATGGCTACACCTTC. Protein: CASSQQATLNYGYTF.

The CDR3: CAWSPDRGQGGYTF. Written as DNA, the CDR3 is TGTGCCTGGAGTCCGGACAGGGGGCAGGGTGGCTACACCTTC. This chain uses TRBV30 with TRBJ1-2, with 11 bases that match TRBD1. Trimming took 2 bases from V and 7 from J; bases not matched to a gene: 6. Germline CDR1 reads GTSNPN; CDR2 reads SVGIG (reference sequence). The CDR3 totals 14 residues.

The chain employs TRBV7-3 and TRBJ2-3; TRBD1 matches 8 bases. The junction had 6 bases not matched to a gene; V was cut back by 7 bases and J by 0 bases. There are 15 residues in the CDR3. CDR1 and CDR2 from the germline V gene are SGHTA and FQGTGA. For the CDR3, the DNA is TGTGCCAGCACAAAAGACAGGGGAAGCACAGATACGCAGTATTTT. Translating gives CASTKDRGSTDTQYF.

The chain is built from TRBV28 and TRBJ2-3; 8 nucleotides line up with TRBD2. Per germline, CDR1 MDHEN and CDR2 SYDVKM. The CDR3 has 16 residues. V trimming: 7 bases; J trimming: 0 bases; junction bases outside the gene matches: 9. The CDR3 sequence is CASNPPSGGSTDTQYF. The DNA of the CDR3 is TGTGCCAGCAACCCCCCCAGCGGGGGAAGCACAGATACGCAGTATTTT.

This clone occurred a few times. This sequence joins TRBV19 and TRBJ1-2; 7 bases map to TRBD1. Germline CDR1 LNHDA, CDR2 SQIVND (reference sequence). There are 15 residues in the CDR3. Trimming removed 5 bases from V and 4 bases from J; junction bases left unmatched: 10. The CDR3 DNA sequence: TGTGCCAGTAGTCTCCCCCCGGGGACAGCCTATGGCTACACCTTC. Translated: CASSLPPGTAYGYTF.

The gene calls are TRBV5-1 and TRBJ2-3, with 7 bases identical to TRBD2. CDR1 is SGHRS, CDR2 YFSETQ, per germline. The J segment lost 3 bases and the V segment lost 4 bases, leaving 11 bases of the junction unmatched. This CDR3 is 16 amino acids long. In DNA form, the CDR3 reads TGCGCCAGCAGCGCCGTACCGGGAGGCAAAACAGATACGCAGTATTTT. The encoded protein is CASSAVPGGKTDTQYF.

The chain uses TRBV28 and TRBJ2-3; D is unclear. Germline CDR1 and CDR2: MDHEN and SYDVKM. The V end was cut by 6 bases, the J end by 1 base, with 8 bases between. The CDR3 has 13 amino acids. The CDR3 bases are TGTGCCAGCAGCCCGCCGGGCACAGATACGCAGTATTTT. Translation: CASSPPGTDTQYF.

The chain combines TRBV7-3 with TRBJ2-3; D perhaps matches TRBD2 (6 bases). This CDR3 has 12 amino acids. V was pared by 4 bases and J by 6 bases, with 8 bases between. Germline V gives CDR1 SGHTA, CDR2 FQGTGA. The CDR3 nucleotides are TGTGCCAGCAGCTCCCGGGGGGATACGCAGTATTTT. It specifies CASSSRGDTQYF.

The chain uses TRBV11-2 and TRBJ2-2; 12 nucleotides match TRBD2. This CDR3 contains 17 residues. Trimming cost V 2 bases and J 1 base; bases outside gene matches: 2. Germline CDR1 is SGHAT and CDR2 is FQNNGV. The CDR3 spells CASSLRTSGENTGELFF. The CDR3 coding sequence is TGTGCCAGCAGCTTACGGACTAGCGGGGAGAACACCGGGGAGCTGTTTTTT.

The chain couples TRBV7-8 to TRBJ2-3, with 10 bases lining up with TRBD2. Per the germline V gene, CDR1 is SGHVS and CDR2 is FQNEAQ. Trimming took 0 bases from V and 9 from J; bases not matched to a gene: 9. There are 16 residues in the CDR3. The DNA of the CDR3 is TGTGCCAGCAGCTTAGCCAGCGGGGGGGGGCCGGAAACGCAGTATTTT. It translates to CASSLASGGGPETQYF.

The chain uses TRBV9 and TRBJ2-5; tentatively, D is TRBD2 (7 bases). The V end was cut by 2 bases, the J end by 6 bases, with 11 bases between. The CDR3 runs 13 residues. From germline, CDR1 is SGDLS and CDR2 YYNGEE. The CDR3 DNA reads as TGTGCCAGCAGCGTGGGGGGGGCAAAGACCCAGTACTTC. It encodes CASSVGGAKTQYF.

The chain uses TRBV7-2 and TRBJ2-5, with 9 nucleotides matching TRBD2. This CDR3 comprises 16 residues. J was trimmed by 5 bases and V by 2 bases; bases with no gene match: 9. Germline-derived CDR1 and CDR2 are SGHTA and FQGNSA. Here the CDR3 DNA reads TGTGCCAGCAGCTTATCTAGCGGGATCGGTTCGGAGACCCAGTACTTC. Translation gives CASSLSSGIGSETQYF.

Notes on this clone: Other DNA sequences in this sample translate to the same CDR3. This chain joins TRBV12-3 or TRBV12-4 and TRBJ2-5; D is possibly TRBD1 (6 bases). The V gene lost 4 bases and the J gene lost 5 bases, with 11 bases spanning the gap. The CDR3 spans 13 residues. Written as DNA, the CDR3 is TGTGCCAGCAGTTCGACAGGTCTGGAGACCCAGTACTTC. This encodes CASSSTGLETQYF.

CDR3 sequence (DNA): TGTGCCAGCAGCCAAGAGGGCTCACAGGGGGCGGGCACCGGGGAGCTGTTTTTT. Translation gives CASSQEGSQGAGTGELFF. This chain uses TRBV4-2 with TRBJ2-2, with 9 bases identical to TRBD1. Germline lookup yields CDR1 LGHNA and CDR2 YNFKEQ. V lost 0 bases to trimming and J lost 4 bases; unmatched junction nucleotides: 9. The CDR3 consists of 18 residues.

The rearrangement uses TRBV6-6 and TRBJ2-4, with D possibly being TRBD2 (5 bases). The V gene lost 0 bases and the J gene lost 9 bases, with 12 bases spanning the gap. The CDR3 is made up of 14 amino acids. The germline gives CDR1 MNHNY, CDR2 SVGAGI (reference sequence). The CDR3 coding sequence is TGTGCCAGCAGTTACTCTTCAGGCGAGGGCATTCAGTACTTC. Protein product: CASSYSSGEGIQYF.

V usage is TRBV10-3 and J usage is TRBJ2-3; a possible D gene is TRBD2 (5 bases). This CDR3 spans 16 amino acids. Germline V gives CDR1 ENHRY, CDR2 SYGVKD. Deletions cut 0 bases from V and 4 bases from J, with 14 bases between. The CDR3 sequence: CAISESYGSGSDTQYF. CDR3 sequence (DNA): TGTGCCATCAGTGAGTCGTATGGGAGTGGGTCAGATACGCAGTATTTT.